This TCR beta chain was observed in a study of preoperative IRX-2 immunotherapy in early breast cancer. Sample treatment: preoperative locoregional IRX-2 cytokine immunotherapy. The data were produced by immunoSEQ multiplex PCR, yet TCRdb's version contains in-frame clones alone and is incomplete. The top ten clones hold roughly 1.6% of a sample with more than 30,000 clones, roughly 90% of them seen once. Germline V gene data show CDR1 as MGHDK and CDR2 as SYGVNS. The CDR3 is made up of 15 amino acids. The V and J ends lost 0 bases and 2 bases respectively, with 10 bases between them. The clonotype was recovered from a human donor with breast cancer. This sequence joins TRBV25-1 and TRBJ2-5; unclear D gene. The input for sequencing was tumor tissue, taken after IRX-2 immunotherapy. CDR3 amino acids: CASSEYRPVQETQYF. CDR3 coding DNA: TGTGCCAGCAGTGAATACAGGCCCGTACAAGAGACCCAGTACTTC.